The clone carrying this T cell receptor (beta chain) has just a few counts. Its antigen is as yet unknown. In TCRdb, the RT-PCR reads were re-called with MiXCR into one record per CDR3 protein. The repertoire holds 700,000 to 800,000 distinct CDR3 sequences, with about 18% as singletons. This record belongs to a study of response to subunit inactivated influenza vaccine. V was clipped by 6 bases and J by 7 bases, with 28 bases between them. CDR3 length: 16 amino acids. Germline loops: CDR1 DFQATT, CDR2 SNEGSKA (reference sequence). Regarding the study as a whole: The authors proposed limited new T cell recruitment per seasonal influenza vaccination.

The sequence derives from a man between 50 and 59 years old who received an inactivated influenza vaccine. This chain uses TRBV20-1 with TRBJ2-7; possibly TRBD1 for D (6 bases). Specimen: PBMCs from blood, collected 5 days after vaccination. For the CDR3, the DNA is TGCAGTGCCCGATCAGGGGATCCCCTATCACTACGGGAGCAGTACTTC. Encoded protein: CSARSGDPLSLREQYF.